A selection of T cell receptor beta chains follows, all from one sample in a study of T cells after yellow fever vaccination. TCRdb re-analysed the 5' RACE reads in MiXCR, keeping a single row per CDR3 protein. Among some 250,000 distinct CDR3 sequences listed, around 7% were seen once. The sample consisted of CD4+ T cells sorted from PBMCs, taken 15 days after the yellow fever booster vaccination. Every receptor here comes from a man aged 25 to 40 who received the YFV17D yellow fever vaccine. Both conserved end residues are part of each CDR3. D genes are given only for firm matches. The size entry is marked missing in some rows and otherwise reads once, few, many or a size class.

abundance	d_gene	v_gene	j_gene	CDR3aa	CDR3nt
few	TRBD2	TRBV11-2	TRBJ2-5	CASSLGSSGSMETQYF	TGTGCCAGCAGCTTAGGCTCTAGCGGGAGTATGGAGACCCAGTACTTC
few	-	TRBV11-2	TRBJ2-1	CASSFSSDNEQFF	TGTGCCAGCAGCTTCTCGTCTGACAATGAGCAGTTCTTC
-	-	TRBV11-1	TRBJ1-4	CASSMWSGTLRSNEKLFF	TGTGCCAGCTCTATGTGGTCTGGGACGTTACGGTCTAATGAAAAACTGTTTTTT
many	TRBD1	TRBV20-1	TRBJ2-5	CSAGQGETQYF	TGCAGTGCTGGACAGGGGGAGACCCAGTACTTC
many	-	TRBV7-6	TRBJ2-1	CASSHPLGQFF	TGTGCCAGCAGCCACCCCCTGGGGCAGTTCTTC
many	-	TRBV6-5	TRBJ2-5	CASSYGRGETQYF	TGTGCCAGCAGTTACGGCCGGGGAGAGACCCAGTACTTC
-	-	TRBV5-1	TRBJ2-3	CASSPRLTTDTQYF	TGCGCCAGCAGCCCACGACTTACCACAGATACGCAGTATTTT
few	-	TRBV29-1	TRBJ2-6	CSVKLSSGANVLTF	TGCAGCGTTAAGCTAAGCTCTGGGGCCAACGTCCTGACTTTC
-	-	TRBV5-1	TRBJ1-1	CASSTDGQTTIGFF	TGCGCCAGCAGCACGGATGGACAGACCACGATAGGTTTCTTT
-	-	TRBV19	TRBJ1-5	CASRSGTGGYQPQHF	TGTGCCAGTAGATCCGGGACGGGGGGTTATCAGCCCCAGCATTTT
-	TRBD2	TRBV20-1	TRBJ2-1	CSARGLAGSDEQFF	TGCAGTGCTAGAGGTCTAGCGGGATCGGATGAGCAGTTCTTC
few	TRBD2	TRBV20-1	TRBJ2-7	CSEGRGGTYEQYF	TGCAGTGAGGGCCGGGGGGGGACCTACGAGCAGTACTTC
-	-	TRBV7-2	TRBJ1-1	CASSLRAVLNTEAFF	TGTGCCAGCAGCTTAAGGGCAGTCCTAAACACTGAAGCTTTCTTT
-	TRBD2	TRBV20-1	TRBJ2-7	CSATTGLAAYEQYF	TGCAGTGCCACAACGGGACTAGCGGCCTACGAGCAGTACTTC
many	-	TRBV11-2	TRBJ2-5	CASSSGVHQETQYF	TGTGCCAGCAGCTCCGGAGTTCACCAAGAGACCCAGTACTTC
few	TRBD2	TRBV18	TRBJ2-3	CASSSSAGGTDTQYF	TGTGCCAGCTCATCCTCAGCGGGAGGGACAGATACGCAGTATTTT
-	-	TRBV6-5	TRBJ2-1	CASSNGPRSVGFF	TGTGCCAGCAGTAACGGACCGAGGTCCGTTGGATTCTTC
many	-	TRBV6-5	TRBJ2-1	CASGPTDHEQFF	TGTGCCAGCGGTCCCACGGACCATGAGCAGTTCTTC
-	-	TRBV5-1	TRBJ2-5	CASRPLPTGEETQYF	TGCGCCAGCCGCCCCCTACCCACGGGGGAAGAGACCCAGTACTTC
few	-	TRBV7-2	TRBJ1-2	CASSSRAQYGYTF	TGTGCCAGCAGCTCCCGGGCTCAATATGGCTACACCTTC
-	-	TRBV5-1	TRBJ1-1	CASRSTVGYTEAFF	TGCGCCAGCAGATCTACCGTCGGTTACACTGAAGCTTTCTTT
-	-	TRBV20-1	TRBJ2-1	CSARTSLAYNEQFF	TGCAGTGCTAGAACAAGTCTAGCGTACAATGAGCAGTTCTTC
-	-	TRBV12-3/TRBV12-4	TRBJ2-5	CASSLGAGPRETQYF	TGTGCCAGCAGTTTGGGGGCGGGCCCAAGAGAGACCCAATACTTC
-	TRBD2	TRBV7-2	TRBJ2-1	CASSSIPGGSEQFF	TGTGCCAGCAGCTCGATCCCGGGCGGGAGTGAGCAGTTCTTC
-	TRBD2	TRBV7-2	TRBJ2-3	CASSRGDVADTQYF	TGTGCCAGCAGCCGGGGGGATGTGGCAGATACGCAGTATTTT
few	-	TRBV7-2	TRBJ2-3	CASEGAYTQYF	TGTGCCAGCGAGGGAGCTTATACGCAGTATTTT
few	TRBD1	TRBV12-3/TRBV12-4	TRBJ1-1	CASSFGQVTEAFF	TGTGCCAGCAGTTTTGGACAGGTGACTGAAGCTTTCTTT
-	-	TRBV6-1	TRBJ1-1	CASTQTWITEAFF	TGTGCCAGCACCCAGACCTGGATAACTGAAGCTTTCTTT
many	TRBD2	TRBV6-1	TRBJ2-5	CASSQTGTSMPETQYF	TGTGCCAGCAGTCAAACCGGGACTAGCATGCCAGAGACCCAGTACTTC
few	TRBD1	TRBV4-1	TRBJ2-7	CASSQPGTGGREQYF	TGCGCCAGCAGCCAACCCGGGACAGGGGGCCGCGAGCAGTACTTC
-	-	TRBV20-1	TRBJ2-7	CSATDESYEQYF	TGCAGTGCTACGGACGAATCCTACGAGCAGTACTTC
few	-	TRBV5-8	TRBJ1-5	CASSLTGTVNQPQHF	TGTGCCAGCAGCTTGACAGGGACCGTCAACCAGCCCCAGCATTTT
few	TRBD2	TRBV15	TRBJ2-5	CATSRTQGLVETQYF	TGTGCCACCAGCAGGACACAGGGACTAGTGGAGACCCAGTACTTC
-	TRBD1	TRBV20-1	TRBJ1-6	CSALTTGGFSPLHF	TGCAGTGCACTCACGACAGGGGGCTTTTCACCCCTCCACTTT
-	-	TRBV4-3	TRBJ1-4	CASSQDNRVGEKLFF	TGCGCCAGCAGCCAAGATAACAGGGTAGGAGAAAAACTGTTTTTT
many	-	TRBV5-1	TRBJ2-7	CASSIGTEGYEQYF	TGCGCCAGCAGCATTGGCACAGAAGGGTACGAGCAGTACTTC
few	TRBD1	TRBV4-1	TRBJ1-6	CASSQAPGQAAPLHF	TGCGCCAGCAGCCAAGCTCCGGGACAGGCGGCACCCCTCCACTTT
-	TRBD2	TRBV20-1	TRBJ2-3	CSSTDGGGPETQYF	TGCAGTTCAACCGACGGGGGAGGGCCAGAGACGCAGTATTTT
-	-	TRBV5-1	TRBJ1-1	CASSLGRGRVYGEAFF	TGCGCCAGCAGCTTGGGGCGGGGGCGGGTTTACGGTGAAGCTTTCTTT
many	-	TRBV4-2	TRBJ2-5	CASSQDEGETQYF	TGTGCCAGCAGCCAAGATGAAGGAGAGACCCAGTACTTC
-	-	TRBV6-1	TRBJ1-5	CASSETGAHQPQHF	TGTGCCAGCAGTGAAACGGGGGCTCATCAGCCCCAGCATTTT
once	TRBD2	TRBV12-3/TRBV12-4	TRBJ2-1	CACSLARPSGGSYNEQFF	TGTGCCTGCAGTTTAGCCCGTCCTAGCGGGGGATCCTACAATGAGCAGTTCTTC
many	TRBD2	TRBV4-3	TRBJ2-7	CASSQVLAVGYEQYF	TGCGCCAGCAGCCAAGTACTAGCGGTCGGCTACGAGCAGTACTTC
many	-	TRBV5-1	TRBJ2-3	CASSEGRRNTQYF	TGCGCCAGCAGCGAGGGGCGGCGGAATACGCAGTATTTT
few	-	TRBV5-6	TRBJ1-1	CASSLVGQALGAFF	TGTGCCAGCAGCTTGGTGGGCCAGGCGCTCGGAGCTTTCTTT
few	-	TRBV7-2	TRBJ2-6	CASSLLYSGANVLTF	TGTGCCAGCAGCTTACTCTACTCTGGGGCCAACGTCCTGACTTTC
few	-	TRBV19	TRBJ2-5	CASSAFTGTPTETQYF	TGTGCCAGTAGTGCCTTCACCGGGACTCCAACGGAGACCCAGTACTTC
-	TRBD1	TRBV19	TRBJ2-7	CASRRDRASYEQYF	TGTGCCAGTAGGCGGGACAGGGCCTCGTACGAGCAGTACTTC
-	TRBD2	TRBV19	TRBJ2-3	CASGSGRTDTQYF	TGTGCCAGTGGAAGCGGGAGGACAGATACGCAGTATTTT
-	TRBD2	TRBV5-4	TRBJ2-7	CASMLASGPYEQYF	TGTGCCAGCATGCTTGCTAGCGGACCCTACGAGCAGTACTTC
-	TRBD2	TRBV13	TRBJ2-5	CASSPTGTSYGTQYF	TGTGCCAGCAGCCCCACCGGGACTAGCTACGGGACCCAGTACTTC
-	-	TRBV20-1	TRBJ2-6	CSARDLRAGANVLTF	TGCAGTGCTAGAGATCTTAGAGCAGGGGCCAACGTCCTGACTTTC
many	-	TRBV27	TRBJ2-1	CASSPNTWAEQFF	TGTGCCAGCAGTCCTAATACCTGGGCGGAGCAGTTCTTC
-	-	TRBV9	TRBJ2-3	CASSVDAGRTTDTQYF	TGTGCCAGCAGCGTAGATGCCGGGCGCACCACAGATACGCAGTATTTT
-	-	TRBV20-1	TRBJ2-7	CSARLGYLQYF	TGCAGTGCTAGATTGGGGTACCTTCAGTACTTC